One and the same sample provided the 17 T cell receptor beta chains below, sequenced in a study of shared clonotypes between healthy human individuals. Generated by immunoSEQ multiplex PCR, the TCRdb table keeps only in-frame clones and is missing some. The sample holds approximately 710,000 clones, about 90% seen once. Material for sequencing was memory CD8+ T cells from PBMCs. This sample's subset: CD45RO+ cells pooled with CCR7-negative TemRA cells. The receptors originated from a man younger than 30 in good health. Some clones in this sample may be carry-over from other donors' samples.

This clone was counted once. This chain links TRBV5-4 with TRBJ2-3; TRBD1 is a possible D gene (6 bases). CDR1 SGHNT and CDR2 YYREEE come from the germline V gene (reference sequence). Between the trimmed V and J ends, which lost 4 bases and 3 bases, there was a span of 24 bases. The CDR3 is made up of 18 amino acids. CDR3 DNA: TGTGCCAGCAGCCTATTAGGAAGGACAGTCAAGGTGACAGATACGCAGTATTTT. Translation gives CASSLLGRTVKVTDTQYF.

The V and J genes are TRBV7-9 and TRBJ1-2; 7 bases map to TRBD1. Germline CDR1 is SEHNR and CDR2 is FQNEAQ (reference sequence). There are 14 residues in the CDR3. V lost 8 bases and J lost 6; bases outside the gene matches: 12. CDR3 in DNA: TGTGCCAGCCTTCCGACAGGGCGTCGGGATGGCTACACCTTC. Amino acid sequence: CASLPTGRRDGYTF. Full variable domain (remainder filled in from reference TRBV7-9 and TRBJ1-2): DTGVSQNPRHKITKRGQNVTFRCDPISEHNRLYWYRQTLGQGPEFLTYFQNEAQLEKSRLLSDRFSAERPKGSFSTLEIQRTEQGDSAMYLCASLPTGRRDGYTFGSGTRLTVV.

The chain uses TRBV27 and TRBJ2-7; possibly TRBD2 for D (5 bases). CDR3 length: 15 residues. From germline, CDR1 is MNHEY and CDR2 SMNVEV (reference sequence). The V end lost 6 bases, the J end lost 4 bases, and 19 bases lay between the germline ends. The CDR3 bases are TGTGCCAGCAGCCCTAGCCTATCGCCATGGTACGAGCAGTACTTC. Its protein product is CASSPSLSPWYEQYF.

Here the CDR3 DNA reads TGTGCCAGTAGTACAGAGACAGTTATAAATCAGCCCCAGCATTTT. This translates into CASSTETVINQPQHF. The V gene is TRBV19, the J gene TRBJ1-5, with D perhaps matching TRBD1 (5 bases). Germline V gene sequence: CDR1 LNHDA, CDR2 SQIVND (reference sequence). The length of the CDR3 is 15 residues. Between the trimmed V and J ends, which lost 4 bases and 4 bases, there was a span of 14 bases.

This clone was seen only once. The chain is built from TRBV19 and TRBJ2-2, with 9 bases fitting TRBD2. The germline V gene has CDR1 LNHDA and CDR2 SQIVND (reference sequence). This CDR3 region has 17 residues. The V segment lost 4 bases and the J segment 4 bases; nucleotides outside the gene matches: 10. The chain's CDR3 is CASSNKGREGLTGELFF. The CDR3 coding sequence is TGTGCCAGTAGTAATAAGGGGCGGGAGGGCCTCACCGGGGAGCTGTTTTTT.

The chain couples TRBV9 to TRBJ2-1; TRBD1 matches 10 bases. CDR1 and CDR2 from the germline V gene are SGDLS and YYNGEE. The V gene end was trimmed by 0 bases and the J gene end by 5 bases; junction bases not matched to a gene: 2. The CDR3 totals 15 residues. The CDR3, as DNA: TGTGCCAGCAGCGTAGGGACAGGGGGTAACAATGAGCAGTTCTTC. Protein: CASSVGTGGNNEQFF.

This sequence joins TRBV9 and TRBJ1-1; D not resolved. Germline-derived CDR1 and CDR2 are SGDLS and YYNGEE. This CDR3 is 15 amino acids long. The germline V and J ends were trimmed by 0 bases and 1 base, with 10 bases remaining between them. This CDR3 is CASSVGGGTNTEAFF. CDR3 DNA sequence: TGTGCCAGCAGCGTAGGGGGAGGTACGAACACTGAAGCTTTCTTT.

The chain combines TRBV27 with TRBJ2-7; D perhaps matches TRBD2 (5 bases). The CDR3 is 15 amino acids. V lost 2 bases and J 0 bases, leaving 11 bases between the germline ends. Germline loops: CDR1 MNHEY, CDR2 SMNVEV (reference sequence). DNA for the CDR3: TGTGCCAGCAGTTTAGGTGCGGGCTTCTCCTACGAGCAGTACTTC. Protein sequence: CASSLGAGFSYEQYF.

This chain links TRBV11-3 with TRBJ2-1, with 10 bases lining up with TRBD2. The CDR3 runs to 15 residues. CDR1 SGHNT and CDR2 YENEEA come from the germline V gene. J gave up 4 bases and V 5 bases, and 5 bases lay outside the gene matches. The chain's CDR3 is CASSPRAGGYNEQFF. For the CDR3, the DNA is TGTGCCAGCAGCCCACGAGCGGGAGGGTACAATGAGCAGTTCTTC.

The chain uses TRBV5-8 and TRBJ2-1; D uncertain. V gave up 2 bases and J gave up 6 bases, with 9 bases separating them. This CDR3 has 13 amino acids. Germline V gene data show CDR1 as SGHTS and CDR2 as YDEGEE. The CDR3, as DNA: TGTGCCAGCAGCTTCGGGCAAGGCAATGAGCAGTTCTTC. Its translation is CASSFGQGNEQFF. The entire variable domain, with the rest obtained from reference TRBV5-8 and TRBJ2-1, is as follows: EAGVTQSPTHLIKTRGQQATLRCSPISGHTSVYWYQQALGLGLQFLLWYDEGEERNRGNFPPRFSGRQFPNYSSELNVNALELEDSALYLCASSFGQGNEQFFGPGTRLTVL.

The gene calls are TRBV5-6 and TRBJ1-2; tentatively, D is TRBD1 (6 bases). This CDR3 region has 16 residues. Germline values: CDR1 SGHDT, CDR2 YYEEEE. V lost 4 bases and J 4 bases, leaving 20 bases between the germline ends. The CDR3 sequence is CASSGGGPDLVYGYTF. The CDR3 bases are TGTGCCAGCAGCGGTGGGGGCCCAGACCTTGTCTATGGCTACACCTTC.

This clone was seen a few times. This chain links TRBV28 with TRBJ2-7; possible D gene TRBD2, 6 bases. This CDR3 spans 16 amino acids. V lost 5 bases to trimming and J lost 2 bases, with 19 bases between them. Germline loops: CDR1 MDHEN, CDR2 SYDVKM. The CDR3 sequence: CASSPGGGNEAYEQYF. CDR3 in DNA: TGTGCCAGCAGTCCCGGTGGGGGGAATGAAGCCTACGAGCAGTACTTC. The variable domain in full, with the rest retrieved from reference TRBV28 and TRBJ2-7, is DVKVTQSSRYLVKRTGEKVFLECVQDMDHENMFWYRQDPGLGLRLIYFSYDVKMKEKGDIPEGYSVSREKKERFSLILESASTNQTSMYLCASSPGGGNEAYEQYFGPGTRLTVT.

The sample holds a few counts of this clone. The chain employs TRBV19 and TRBJ2-1; tentative D call: TRBD2 (6 bases). The CDR3 covers 14 residues. V lost 3 bases to trimming and J lost 3 bases, with 9 bases between them. Per the germline V gene, CDR1 is LNHDA and CDR2 is SQIVND (reference sequence). The CDR3 sequence: CASSIGTDYNEQFF. CDR3 DNA: TGTGCCAGTAGTATCGGGACTGACTACAATGAGCAGTTCTTC.

The rearrangement links TRBV4-2 to TRBJ2-7; the D gene is possibly TRBD2 (6 bases). The CDR3 is 17 residues long. The germline gives CDR1 LGHNA, CDR2 YNFKEQ. The germline V and J ends were trimmed by 3 bases and 6 bases, with 24 bases remaining between them. The CDR3 here is CASSQPRASVQRGEQYF. The CDR3, as DNA: TGTGCCAGCAGCCAGCCTCGGGCTAGCGTCCAAAGAGGCGAGCAGTACTTC.

The gene calls are TRBV7-9 and TRBJ2-3, with 7 bases aligning to TRBD1. CDR1 is SEHNR, CDR2 FQNEAQ, per germline (reference sequence). V lost 5 bases to trimming and J lost 2 bases; unmatched junction nucleotides: 10. The CDR3 is made up of 16 amino acids. CDR3 amino acids: CASSTSTGSHTDTQYF. CDR3 sequence (DNA): TGTGCCAGCAGCACCTCGACAGGGAGTCACACAGATACGCAGTATTTT.

On this clone: Additional DNA sequences in this sample encode the identical CDR3. The chain joins TRBV7-9 to TRBJ1-1; D unresolved. CDR1 and CDR2 from the germline V gene are SEHNR and FQNEAQ (reference sequence). The CDR3 has 13 residues. The V gene lost 5 bases and the J gene lost 0 bases, with 7 bases spanning the gap. The CDR3 coding sequence is TGTGCCAGCAGCCCCGACATGAACACTGAAGCTTTCTTT. Amino acids: CASSPDMNTEAFF.

The chain carries TRBV7-6 and TRBJ2-7; D remains ambiguous. This CDR3 is 12 amino acids long. Germline CDR1 SGHVS, CDR2 FNYEAQ. V lost 0 bases and J lost 6, with 6 bases in between. The CDR3 loop is CASSLALGEQYF. DNA for the CDR3: TGTGCCAGCAGCTTAGCCCTCGGCGAGCAGTACTTC.